One T cell receptor (beta chain) is described in this entry. The antigen is not known. From the RT-PCR reads, TCRdb called clonotypes with MiXCR, one entry per CDR3 protein. The table includes some 300,000 distinct CDR3 sequences, approximately 23% detected once. The sample is drawn from a study of response to subunit inactivated influenza vaccine. Study-level points and caveats: Every seasonal influenza vaccination brings in few new T cells, the authors suggested.

Trimming took 3 bases from V and 0 from J, leaving 21 bases between them. The CDR3 is 20 residues long. Germline assignment: CDR1 SGHAT and CDR2 FQNNGV. The sample was PBMCs from blood, taken less than 22 months after vaccination. The gene calls are TRBV11-2 and TRBJ2-6, with a weak D call TRBD1 (6 bases). The clonotype comes from a man aged 50-75 years who received an inactivated influenza vaccine. CDR3 protein: CASSFLSAGRGYSGANVLTF. The CDR3, as DNA: TGTGCCAGCAGCTTCCTAAGTGCGGGCAGGGGATACTCTGGGGCCAACGTCCTGACTTTC.